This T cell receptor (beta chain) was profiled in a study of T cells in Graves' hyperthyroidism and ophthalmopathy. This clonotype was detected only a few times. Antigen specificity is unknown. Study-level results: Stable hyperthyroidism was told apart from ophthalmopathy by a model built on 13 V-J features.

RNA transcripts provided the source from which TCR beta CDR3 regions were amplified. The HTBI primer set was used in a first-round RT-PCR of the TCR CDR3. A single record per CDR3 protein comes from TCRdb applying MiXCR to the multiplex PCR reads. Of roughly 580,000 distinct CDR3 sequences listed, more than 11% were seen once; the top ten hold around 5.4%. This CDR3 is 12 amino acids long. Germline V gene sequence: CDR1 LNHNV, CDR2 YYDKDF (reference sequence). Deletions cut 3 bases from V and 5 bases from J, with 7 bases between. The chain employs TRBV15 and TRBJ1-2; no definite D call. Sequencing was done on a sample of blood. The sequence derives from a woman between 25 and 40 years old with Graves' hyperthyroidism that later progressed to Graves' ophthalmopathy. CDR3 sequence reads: CATSSARYGYTF. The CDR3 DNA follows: TGTGCCACCAGCAGCGCTCGGTATGGCTACACCTTC. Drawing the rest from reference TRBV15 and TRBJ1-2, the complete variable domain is DAMVIQNPRYQVTQFGKPVTLSCSQTLNHNVMYWYQQKSSQAPKLLFHYYDKDFNNEADTPDNFQSRRPNTSFCFLDIRSPGLGDTAMYLCATSSARYGYTFGSGTRLTVV.